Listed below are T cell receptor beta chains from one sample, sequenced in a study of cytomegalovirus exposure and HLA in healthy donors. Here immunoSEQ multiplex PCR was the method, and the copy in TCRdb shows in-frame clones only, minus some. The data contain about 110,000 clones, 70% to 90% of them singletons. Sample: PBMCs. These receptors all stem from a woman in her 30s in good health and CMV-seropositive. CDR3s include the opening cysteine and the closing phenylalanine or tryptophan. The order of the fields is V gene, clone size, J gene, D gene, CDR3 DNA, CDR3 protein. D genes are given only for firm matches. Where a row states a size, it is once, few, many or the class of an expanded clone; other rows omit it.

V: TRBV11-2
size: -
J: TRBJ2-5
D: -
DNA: TGTGCCAGCAGTCTTAGTACCCCTTACAGGGCGCAAGAGACCCAGTACTTC
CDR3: CASSLSTPYRAQETQYF

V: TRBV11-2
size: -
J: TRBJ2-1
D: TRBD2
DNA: TGTGCCAGCAGCGTTCCGGGACTAACCTACAATGAGCAGTTCTTC
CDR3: CASSVPGLTYNEQFF

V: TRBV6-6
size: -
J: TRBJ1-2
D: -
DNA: TGTGCCAGCAGTTACTCCCGGGGGTTAGATGGCTACACCTTC
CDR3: CASSYSRGLDGYTF

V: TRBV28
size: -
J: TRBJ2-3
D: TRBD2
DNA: TGTGCCAGCAGTCTTAGCGGGAGGGCCATTGATACGCAGTATTTT
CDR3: CASSLSGRAIDTQYF

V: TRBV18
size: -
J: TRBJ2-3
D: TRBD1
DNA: TGTGCCAGCTCACCCGGGACAGGGGGCACAGATACGCAGTATTTT
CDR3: CASSPGTGGTDTQYF

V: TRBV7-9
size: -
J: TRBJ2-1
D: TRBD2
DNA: TGTGCCAGCAGCCTTAGCGGGACGGACCGACATGAGCAGTTCTTC
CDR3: CASSLSGTDRHEQFF

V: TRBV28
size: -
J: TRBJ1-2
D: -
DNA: TGTGCCAGCAGTTCCCCTAGGTTTCGTGGCTACACCTTC
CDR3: CASSSPRFRGYTF

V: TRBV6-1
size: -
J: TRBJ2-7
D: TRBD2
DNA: TGTGCCAGCAGTGAAGTGGCTAGCGGGGGGTACGAGCAGTACTTC
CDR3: CASSEVASGGYEQYF

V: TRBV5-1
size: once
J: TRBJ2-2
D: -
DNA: TGCGCCAGCAGCTTCGTAGAGTCAAACACCGGGGAGCTGTTTTTT
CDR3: CASSFVESNTGELFF

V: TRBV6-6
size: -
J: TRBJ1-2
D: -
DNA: TGTGCCACCGGGACTGCCTATGGCTACACCTTC
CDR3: CATGTAYGYTF

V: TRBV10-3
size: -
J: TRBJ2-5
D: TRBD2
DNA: TGTGCCATCAGGAGCGGGGGCGATGAGACCCAGTACTTC
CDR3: CAIRSGGDETQYF

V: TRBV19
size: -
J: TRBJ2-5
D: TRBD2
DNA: TGTGCCAGTAGCATGAAACCCGCGACTAGCGGTTTAGAGACCCAGTACTTC
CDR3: CASSMKPATSGLETQYF

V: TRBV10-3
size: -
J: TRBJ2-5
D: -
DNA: TGTGCCATCAGTGGGCTACCGAGGGACCAGTACTTC
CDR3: CAISGLPRDQYF

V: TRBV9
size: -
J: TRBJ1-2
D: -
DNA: TGTGCCAGCAGCTCGCGGGACGGCCCCGATGGAGGCTACACCTTC
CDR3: CASSSRDGPDGGYTF

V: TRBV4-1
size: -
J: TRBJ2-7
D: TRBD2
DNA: TGCGCCAGCAGCCGACCTGGGACTAGCGACTACGAGCAGTACTTC
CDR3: CASSRPGTSDYEQYF

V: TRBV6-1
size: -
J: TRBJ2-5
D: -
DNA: TGTGCCAGCAGTGAAGTCAGGGGAGAGACCCAGTACTTC
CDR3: CASSEVRGETQYF

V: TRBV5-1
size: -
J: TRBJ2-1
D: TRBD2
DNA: TGCGCCAGCAGCTTGACCAGGGGGGACCTTGGGACTAGCATCTCCTCCTCCTACAATGAGCAGTTCTTC
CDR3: CASSLTRGDLGTSISSSYNEQFF

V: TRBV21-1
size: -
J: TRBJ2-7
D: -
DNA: TGTGCCAGCAGCAATCCCCCCGTTTCGGACACCAACTACGAGCAGTACTTC
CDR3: CASSNPPVSDTNYEQYF

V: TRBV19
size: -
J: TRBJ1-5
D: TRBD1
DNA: TGTGCCAGTAGTTCGGAGACAGGGCGAAATCAGCCCCAGCATTTT
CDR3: CASSSETGRNQPQHF

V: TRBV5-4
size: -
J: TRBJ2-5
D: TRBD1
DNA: TGTGCCAGCAACGTGGGACAGCAAGAGACCCAGTACTTC
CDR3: CASNVGQQETQYF

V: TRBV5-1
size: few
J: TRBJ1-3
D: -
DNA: TGCGCCAGCAGTCTTGACACCTCTGGAAACACCATATATTTT
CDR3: CASSLDTSGNTIYF

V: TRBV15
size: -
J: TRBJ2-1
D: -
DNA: TGTGCCACCAGCAGACCCCCCAGGGTCCATGAGCAGTTCTTC
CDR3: CATSRPPRVHEQFF

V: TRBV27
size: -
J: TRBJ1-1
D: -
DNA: TGTGCCAGCAGTCCTATCGGGACTCTGAGACTGGCTTTCTTT
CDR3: CASSPIGTLRLAFF

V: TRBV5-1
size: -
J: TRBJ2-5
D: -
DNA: TGCGCCAGCGCGTTCGCGGGGTCGGAGACCCAGTACTTC
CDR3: CASAFAGSETQYF

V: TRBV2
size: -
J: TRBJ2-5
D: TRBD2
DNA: TGTGCCAGCAGTGCCCCGGGACTAGCGGGGGGCATCCCAGAGACCCAGTACTTC
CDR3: CASSAPGLAGGIPETQYF